The clone carrying this TCR beta chain was counted ten times or more. Its antigen is not identified. This entry belongs to a study of neurological immune-mediated disorders. This CDR3 region has 12 residues. Trimming took 0 bases from V and 12 from J; bases not matched to a gene: 4. Germline V lookup: CDR1 MDHEN, CDR2 SYDVKM. Study-wide results and limits: Across subjects, expanded clones had no CDR3 amino acid sequences in common, pointing to private repertoires in all groups. Neither clinical nor MRI features showed any association with the multiple sclerosis repertoire cluster, and the authors stated that larger cohorts are needed. The phylogenetic placement of 18 of 34 multiple sclerosis patients' repertoires in one related-CDR3 cluster constitutes a possible signature. The study found the most TCR clonal expansion in HTLV-1-associated myelopathy and the least in multiple sclerosis, below healthy controls.

MiXCR, run by TCRdb on the 5' RACE reads, gives a single entry per CDR3 protein. The data contain around 60,000 distinct CDR3 sequences, under 3.5% of them singletons. The chain combines TRBV28 with TRBJ2-7; 8 bases align to TRBD1. Sequences were obtained from PBMCs. This TCR was recovered from a woman in her sixties with multiple sclerosis. In nucleotides, the CDR3 is TGTGCCAGCAGTTTATGGGGACAGGAAGGGTACTTC. As protein: CASSLWGQEGYF.